This record looks at one T cell receptor beta chain sequence and its context. Its target antigen remains unknown. No quality values exist for individual bases; no much larger clone is one base distant. V sheds 4 bases and J sheds 4 bases, leaving 10 bases between their ends. The CDR3 sequence holds 13 residues, the cysteine and phenylalanine included. Just the 39-base CDR3 DNA is kept, in frame starting at base 1. Reading the germline V gene gives CDR1 MDHEN and CDR2 SYDVKM. This entry is derived from a study of shared T cell receptors in the human thymus (dated by TCRdb to about 2021). Study-level background: The study investigated the way shared, self-reactive T-cell receptor alpha chains are produced in the human thymus.

Library creation used the immunoSEQ multiplex PCR assay. Here the immuneACCESS table is served through TCRdb, limited to in-frame sequences with V and J called. Missing clones are a known gap in these copies; in checked studies unresolved V genes cover under half, and the rest lacks a known reason. In this sample the table shows about 380,000 clones, about 95% of which occur a single time. In total, the top ten clones hold approximately 0.02% of the sample. Sequenced sample: thymocytes. This receptor was identified in a human donor. The V and J genes are TRBV28 and TRBJ2-5; no D segment can be confidently identified. The CDR3 is CASSSRLPETQYF. The bases are TGTGCCAGCAGTTCTCGACTTCCAGAGACCCAGTACTTC.